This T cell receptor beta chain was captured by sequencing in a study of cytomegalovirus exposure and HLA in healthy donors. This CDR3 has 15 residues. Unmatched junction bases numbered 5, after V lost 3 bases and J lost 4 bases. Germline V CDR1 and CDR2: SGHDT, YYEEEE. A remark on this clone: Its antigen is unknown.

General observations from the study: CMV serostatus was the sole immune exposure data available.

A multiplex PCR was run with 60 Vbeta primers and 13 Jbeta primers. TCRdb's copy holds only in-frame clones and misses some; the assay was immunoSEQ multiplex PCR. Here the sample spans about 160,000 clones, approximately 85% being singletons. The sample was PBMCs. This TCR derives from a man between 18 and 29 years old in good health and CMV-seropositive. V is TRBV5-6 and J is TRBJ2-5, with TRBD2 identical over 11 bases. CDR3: CASSSGLAGRETQYF. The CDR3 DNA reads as TGTGCCAGCAGCTCCGGACTAGCGGGTAGAGAGACCCAGTACTTC.